This T cell receptor beta chain was documented in a study of cytomegalovirus exposure and HLA in healthy donors. Profiling relied on immunoSEQ multiplex PCR, and the TCRdb table lists in-frame clones only, not all of them. This table holds roughly 100,000 clones, around 83% found once. Points from the study as a whole: It was 150 or so TCR beta chains that were listed as cytomegalovirus-associated. Subsequent analysis found a tendency for first-cohort TCR clusters to co-occur within the roughly 130 validation repertoires. Among TCR sequences, most were rare, though some public TCRs appeared in many donors.

This clone was detected once. Antigen: not known. V was pared by 2 bases and J by 6 bases, with 6 bases of the junction left unmatched. Germline V gene data show CDR1 as SEHNR and CDR2 as FQNEAQ (reference sequence). This CDR3 has 15 amino acids. The sample taken for sequencing was PBMCs. The chain has TRBV7-9 and TRBJ1-1; 10 bases map to TRBD1. This receptor was identified in a woman aged 18-35 years in good health and CMV-seropositive. The CDR3 DNA is TGTGCCAGCAGCTTACAGGGACAGGGGTTGCCTGAAGCTTTCTTT. Its protein product is CASSLQGQGLPEAFF.